These 18 T cell receptor beta chains were sequenced from one sample in a study of blood T cell repertoires in COVID-19. The table came from immunoSEQ multiplex PCR; TCRdb's copy has only in-frame clones and leaves some out. This sample yields roughly 430,000 clones, of which roughly 90% are seen a single time; around 2.1% belongs to the top ten. Sequenced material: PBMCs or T cells enriched from blood (not recorded which). The source of these receptors is a woman in her thirties or forties with acute COVID-19.

J is TRBJ1-2 and V is TRBV2, with D unresolved. The CDR3 has 12 amino acids. V gave up 4 bases and J gave up 5 bases, with 8 bases separating them. CDR1 SNHLY and CDR2 FYNNEI come from the germline V gene. The CDR3 sequence is CASSAQWYGYTF. The CDR3 nucleotides are TGTGCCAGCAGTGCACAGTGGTATGGCTACACCTTC.

V and J are TRBV24-1 and TRBJ2-2, with TRBD2 as a possible D gene (5 bases). Germline V gene data show CDR1 as KGHDR and CDR2 as SFDVKD. CDR3 size: 13 residues. Deletions cut 5 bases from V and 3 bases from J, with 6 bases between. The CDR3 DNA reads TGTGCCACCAGTGTGAGGGACACCGGGGAGCTGTTTTTT. Translating it yields CATSVRDTGELFF.

On this clone itself: The sample has other DNA sequences that encode this CDR3 too. The V gene is TRBV18, the J gene TRBJ1-6; the D is unclear. Trimming shortened V by 2 bases and J by 10 bases, and 9 bases separated the two germline ends. The CDR3 is 13 residues long. CDR1 and CDR2 from the germline V gene are KGHSH and LQKENI. CDR3 in amino acids: CASSPDPGSPLHF. CDR3 nucleotides: TGTGCCAGCTCACCAGACCCAGGATCACCCCTCCACTTT.

The V gene is TRBV4-1, the J gene TRBJ2-3, with D perhaps matching TRBD2 (6 bases). V lost 5 bases and J lost 2, with 11 bases in between. CDR3 length: 14 amino acids. Germline V gene sequence: CDR1 MGHRA, CDR2 YSYEKL. The CDR3 loop reads CASSVGSFTDTQYF. For the CDR3, the DNA is TGCGCCAGCAGCGTCGGGAGTTTCACAGATACGCAGTATTTT.

The V call is TRBV5-1, the J call TRBJ2-5, with D maybe TRBD2 (6 bases). Germline V gene lookup returns CDR1 SGHRS and CDR2 YFSETQ. The CDR3 sequence is 15 residues long. V was clipped by 0 bases and J by 5 bases, with 14 bases between them. CDR3 bases: TGCGCCAGCAGCTTGGGTACTAGCAAAGGCGAGACCCAGTACTTC. Amino acids: CASSLGTSKGETQYF.

Of note for this clone: The sample contains more than one DNA sequence encoding this CDR3. This chain connects TRBV29-1 to TRBJ2-7; weak D call: TRBD2 (5 bases). In germline, CDR1 is SQVTM, CDR2 ANQGSEA. Trimming removed 4 bases from V and 4 bases from J, with 8 bases in between. The CDR3 is 11 amino acids. The CDR3 reads CSVVGGYEQYF. For the CDR3, the DNA is TGCAGCGTTGTGGGCGGGTACGAGCAGTACTTC.

This clone appeared a few times. The chain carries TRBV2 and TRBJ2-3; 11 nucleotides match TRBD1. The V gene end was trimmed by 8 bases and the J gene end by 4 bases; junction bases not matched to a gene: 8. The CDR3 spans 15 residues. CDR1 is SNHLY and CDR2 is FYNNEI in the germline V gene. The chain's CDR3 is CASGLGTGGSDTQYF. CDR3 bases: TGTGCCAGCGGACTCGGGACAGGGGGATCAGATACGCAGTATTTT.

The V gene is TRBV30, the J gene TRBJ1-5, with 11 bases identical to TRBD1. Unmatched junction bases numbered 8, after V lost 2 bases and J lost 11 bases. Per germline, CDR1 GTSNPN and CDR2 SVGIG (reference sequence). This CDR3 region has 14 residues. CDR3 DNA sequence: TGTGCCTGGAGTCCGGACAGGGGGCAATGGGCCCAGCATTTT. Protein sequence: CAWSPDRGQWAQHF.

The genes are TRBV11-3 and TRBJ2-1, with D unclear. Germline CDR1 reads SGHNT; CDR2 reads YENEEA. V shed 4 bases and J shed 9 bases, with 10 bases lying between them. This CDR3 has 12 residues. The CDR3 loop reads CASSSGSGEQFF. The CDR3 coding sequence is TGTGCCAGCAGCTCTGGTAGTGGTGAGCAGTTCTTC.

This clone appeared once. The chain is built from TRBV11-2 and TRBJ1-1, with D tentatively TRBD1 (6 bases). V lost 3 bases and J 5 bases, leaving 10 bases between the germline ends. The CDR3 is 13 residues long. Germline V gene data show CDR1 as SGHAT and CDR2 as FQNNGV. The DNA of the CDR3 is TGTGCCAGCAGCTTTGGGGGCGATACTGAAGCTTTCTTT. This encodes CASSFGGDTEAFF. Based on the CDR3 plus reference TRBV11-2 and TRBJ1-1, the full variable domain is EAGVAQSPRYKIIEKRQSVAFWCNPISGHATLYWYQQILGQGPKLLIQFQNNGVVDDSQLPKDRFSAERLKGVDSTLKIQPAKLEDSAVYLCASSFGGDTEAFFGQGTRLTVV.

The J gene is TRBJ1-1, the V gene TRBV19; 9 positions agree with TRBD1. Germline V gives CDR1 LNHDA, CDR2 SQIVND (reference sequence). CDR3 length: 16 amino acids. V lost 6 bases and J lost 5; bases outside the gene matches: 13. DNA for the CDR3: TGTGCCAGTAGGATGGACCGGGACAGGGTTGGTACTGAAGCTTTCTTT. Translating it yields CASRMDRDRVGTEAFF.

To note about this clone: This CDR3 is also generated by other DNA sequences in the sample. V and J are TRBV3-1 (or the pseudogene TRBV3-2) and TRBJ1-5; D ambiguous. Per germline, CDR1 LGHDT and CDR2 YNNKEL (reference sequence). This CDR3 has 13 amino acids. Deletions cut 2 bases from V and 2 bases from J, with 4 bases between. CDR3 amino acids: CASSQSGNQPQHF. CDR3 DNA sequence: TGTGCCAGCAGCCAATCCGGCAATCAGCCCCAGCATTTT.

The chain combines TRBV5-8 with TRBJ1-2; 11 positions agree with TRBD1. The V and J ends lost 0 bases and 4 bases, in that order; junction bases with no gene match: 5. Germline values: CDR1 SGHTS, CDR2 YDEGEE. The CDR3 consists of 16 residues. The CDR3 protein is CASSLVTGTGGYGYTF. The CDR3 DNA reads TGTGCCAGCAGCTTGGTTACCGGGACAGGGGGCTATGGCTACACCTTC.

The chain links TRBV19 to TRBJ2-7; 12 nucleotides line up with TRBD2. The CDR3 has 15 residues. In germline, CDR1 is LNHDA, CDR2 SQIVND (reference sequence). V lost 4 bases to trimming and J lost 1 base; unmatched junction nucleotides: 2. The CDR3 DNA reads TGTGCCAGTAGTAGAGGACTAGCGGGGTCCTACGAGCAGTACTTC. Protein: CASSRGLAGSYEQYF. The full variable domain, rest sourced from reference TRBV19 and TRBJ2-7, is DGGITQSPKYLFRKEGQNVTLSCEQNLNHDAMYWYRQDPGQGLRLIYYSQIVNDFQKGDIAEGYSVSREKKESFPLTVTSAQKNPTAFYLCASSRGLAGSYEQYFGPGTRLTVT.

This chain joins TRBV5-6 and TRBJ1-1, with TRBD1 as a possible D gene (5 bases). The CDR3 consists of 13 residues. Trimming took off 0 bases at V and 6 bases at J, with 9 bases between the two ends. Germline V gene data show CDR1 as SGHDT and CDR2 as YYEEEE. The CDR3: CASSLAGKSEAFF. For the CDR3, the DNA is TGTGCCAGCAGCTTGGCAGGGAAATCTGAAGCTTTCTTT.

The V gene is TRBV19, the J gene TRBJ2-7, with D unresolved. This CDR3 contains 17 residues. V lost 0 bases and J lost 2, with 17 bases in between. The germline CDR1 and CDR2 sequences are LNHDA and SQIVND (reference sequence). The CDR3 loop reads CASSIEGTEPSPYEQYF. DNA of the CDR3: TGTGCCAGTAGTATAGAGGGCACTGAGCCGAGCCCCTACGAGCAGTACTTC.

The J gene is TRBJ2-1, the V gene TRBV7-9, with unresolved D. Germline V gene sequence: CDR1 SEHNR, CDR2 FQNEAQ (reference sequence). Trimming cost V 1 base and J 9 bases, with 13 bases left between them. The CDR3 covers 14 residues. CDR3 residues: CASSLVESLTEQFF. In DNA form, the CDR3 reads TGTGCCAGCAGCTTAGTTGAGTCGCTAACTGAGCAGTTCTTC.

The chain combines TRBV4-1 with TRBJ2-7, with 9 bases aligning to TRBD1. The CDR3 runs to 17 residues. V shed 1 base and J 0 bases; nucleotides not matched to a gene: 7. Germline-derived CDR1 and CDR2 are MGHRA and YSYEKL. CDR3 amino acids: CASSQGITGGASYEQYF. The CDR3 DNA sequence: TGCGCCAGCAGCCAAGGAATTACAGGGGGCGCCTCCTACGAGCAGTACTTC.